The rows below give T cell receptor beta chains drawn from one sample of a study of control samples from healthy donors and cancer patients. Clones were read by immunoSEQ multiplex PCR, and TCRdb kept only the in-frame ones, dropping some. The sample carries approximately 140,000 clones, approximately 89% recorded once. Sequencing was performed on PBMCs. The receptor source for this set is a middle-aged man with head and neck cancer. CDR3s include the opening cysteine and the closing phenylalanine or tryptophan. D genes are given only for firm matches. Clone sizes are given selectively: once, few, many, or a class where the clone is expanded.

13	TRBD1	TRBV2	NA	TRBJ1-2	CATFRGPNYGYTF	TGTGCCACATTCAGGGGGCCTAACTATGGCTACACCTTC
13	NA	TRBV12-3/TRBV12-4	NA	TRBJ2-7	CASSLGQSYEQYF	TGTGCCAGCAGTTTAGGACAGTCCTACGAGCAGTACTTC
13	NA	TRBV27	NA	TRBJ1-6	CASSFGRGSPLHF	TGTGCCAGCAGTTTCGGGAGGGGATCACCCCTCCACTTT
14	TRBD2	TRBV6-5	once	TRBJ2-7	CASSRGLGFYEQYF	TGTGCCAGCAGTCGGGGACTAGGGTTCTACGAGCAGTACTTC
14	TRBD2	TRBV6-5	NA	TRBJ2-3	CASSTPSGSNTQYF	TGTGCCAGCAGCACCCCTAGCGGGAGCAATACGCAGTATTTT
13	NA	TRBV24-1	NA	TRBJ2-1	CATSDAGVHEQFF	TGTGCCACCAGTGATGCCGGGGTCCATGAGCAGTTCTTC
14	NA	TRBV6-5	NA	TRBJ2-7	CASSYTENGYEQYF	TGTGCCAGCAGTTACACAGAAAACGGCTACGAGCAGTACTTC
11	NA	TRBV27	NA	TRBJ2-3	CASSLGDTQYF	TGTGCCAGCAGCTTAGGGGATACGCAGTATTTT
15	TRBD2	TRBV11-2	NA	TRBJ2-1	CASSLGTSGGDEQFF	TGTGCCAGCAGCTTAGGGACTAGCGGGGGCGATGAGCAGTTCTTC
14	NA	TRBV6-5	NA	TRBJ2-7	CASSYTLDRTEQYF	TGTGCCAGCAGTTACACCTTAGACAGGACGGAGCAGTACTTC
13	NA	TRBV29-1	NA	TRBJ1-2	CSVGGQLNYGYTF	TGCAGCGTTGGAGGACAGCTAAACTATGGCTACACCTTC
11	NA	TRBV29-1	NA	TRBJ2-5	CSVVREETQYF	TGCAGCGTTGTTAGGGAAGAGACCCAGTACTTC
14	NA	TRBV28	once	TRBJ1-2	CASSFIGRGGGYTF	TGTGCCAGCAGTTTCATAGGCAGGGGTGGGGGCTACACCTTC
17	TRBD1	TRBV5-8	NA	TRBJ2-2	CASSLFGQGAQRGELFF	TGTGCCAGCAGCTTGTTTGGACAGGGGGCCCAAAGAGGGGAGCTGTTTTTT
16	NA	TRBV5-6	NA	TRBJ2-5	CASSLVDGRTGETQYF	TGTGCCAGCAGCTTGGTAGATGGCAGGACTGGGGAGACCCAGTACTTC
13	NA	TRBV6-5	NA	TRBJ1-1	CASKVSMNTEAFF	TGTGCCAGCAAGGTGTCCATGAACACTGAAGCTTTCTTT
12	NA	TRBV21-1	NA	TRBJ2-3	CASSNVTDTQYF	TGTGCCAGCAGCAACGTCACAGATACGCAGTATTTT
20	TRBD2	TRBV13	NA	TRBJ2-5	CASSLAGSGRGGAAQETQYF	TGTGCCAGCAGCTTAGCTGGTAGCGGGAGAGGAGGGGCTGCTCAAGAGACCCAGTACTTC
12	TRBD2	TRBV6-2/TRBV6-3	NA	TRBJ2-7	CASSYTSAEQYF	TGTGCCAGCAGTTATACTAGCGCCGAGCAGTACTTC
14	NA	TRBV7-9	NA	TRBJ1-2	CASSPGASNYGYTF	TGTGCCAGCAGCCCCGGCGCCTCTAACTATGGCTACACCTTC
14	NA	TRBV19	NA	TRBJ2-3	CASSRVSGEDTQYF	TGTGCCAGTAGTCGGGTTTCGGGAGAAGATACGCAGTATTTT
12	NA	TRBV5-1	NA	TRBJ2-2	CASSVTRRELFF	TGCGCCAGCAGCGTGACCAGACGGGAGCTGTTTTTT
16	NA	TRBV11-2	NA	TRBJ1-6	CASSELDGTFNSPLHF	TGTGCCAGCAGCGAGTTGGACGGGACCTTCAATTCACCCCTCCACTTT
12	NA	TRBV3-1/TRBV3-2	NA	TRBJ1-2	CASSQSGWGYTF	TGTGCCAGCAGCCAATCGGGGTGGGGCTACACCTTC
13	NA	TRBV4-1	NA	TRBJ2-2	CASSQDNTGELFF	TGCGCCAGCAGCCAAGACAACACCGGGGAGCTGTTTTTT
15	NA	TRBV9	NA	TRBJ2-5	CASSVEGGLGETQYF	TGTGCCAGCAGCGTAGAAGGAGGGTTAGGAGAGACCCAGTACTTC
14	NA	TRBV6-5	NA	TRBJ1-1	CASRKQGASTEAFF	TGTGCCAGCAGGAAACAGGGCGCTTCCACTGAAGCTTTCTTT
15	NA	TRBV6-5	NA	TRBJ1-4	CASSYSGRGNEKLFF	TGTGCCAGCAGTTACTCGGGTAGGGGTAATGAAAAACTGTTTTTT
15	NA	TRBV7-2	NA	TRBJ1-5	CASSLEAQWTQPQHF	TGTGCCAGCAGCTTAGAGGCCCAGTGGACTCAGCCCCAGCATTTT
13	NA	TRBV6-5	few	TRBJ2-7	CASSRSVGYEQYF	TGTGCCAGCAGTCGGAGCGTGGGTTACGAGCAGTACTTC
12	NA	TRBV7-2	NA	TRBJ2-3	CASSFYGDTQYF	TGTGCCAGCAGCTTTTACGGGGATACGCAGTATTTT
12	NA	TRBV11-2	NA	TRBJ2-2	CASSLGTGELFF	TGTGCCAGCAGCTTGGGCACCGGGGAGCTGTTTTTT
15	NA	TRBV5-4	NA	TRBJ2-3	CASSAGGVGTDTQYF	TGTGCCAGCAGCGCCGGGGGAGTGGGGACAGATACGCAGTATTTT
14	NA	TRBV6-5	NA	TRBJ2-2	CATRSGSNTGELFF	TGTGCCACCCGCAGCGGATCGAACACCGGGGAGCTGTTTTTT
13	TRBD2	TRBV30	NA	TRBJ2-1	CAWRTSGSNEQFF	TGTGCCTGGAGAACTAGCGGGAGCAATGAGCAGTTCTTC
15	NA	TRBV5-1	NA	TRBJ2-1	CASSSRDGSYNEQFF	TGCGCCAGCAGCTCCCGGGACGGGTCCTACAATGAGCAGTTCTTC
15	NA	TRBV7-9	NA	TRBJ2-3	CASSLRASVGDTQYF	TGTGCCAGCAGCCTCCGGGCCTCAGTTGGGGATACGCAGTATTTT
15	NA	TRBV11-3	NA	TRBJ2-2	CASSLVGAGAGELFF	TGTGCCAGCAGCTTAGTCGGGGCAGGGGCCGGGGAGCTGTTTTTT
15	NA	TRBV21-1	NA	TRBJ2-7	CASSNLGDRAKEQYF	TGTGCCAGCAGCAACCTTGGGGACAGGGCTAAAGAGCAGTACTTC
14	NA	TRBV6-2/TRBV6-3	few	TRBJ1-6	CASSYPQGYSPLHF	TGTGCCAGCAGTTACCCCCAGGGGTACTCACCCCTCCACTTT
14	TRBD1	TRBV27	NA	TRBJ2-2	CASNRDRGSGELFF	TGTGCCAGCAACCGGGACAGGGGTTCCGGGGAGCTGTTTTTT
15	TRBD2	TRBV24-1	NA	TRBJ2-1	CATSDLGGGYNEQFF	TGTGCCACCAGTGATTTGGGGGGGGGCTACAATGAGCAGTTCTTC
13	TRBD1	TRBV5-4	once	TRBJ2-7	CASSLDRGYEQYF	TGTGCCAGCAGCCTCGACAGGGGGTACGAGCAGTACTTC
15	TRBD2	TRBV4-2	once	TRBJ2-1	CASSHASGEAREQFF	TGTGCCAGCAGCCATGCTAGCGGGGAGGCGCGGGAGCAGTTCTTC
13	NA	TRBV12-3/TRBV12-4	NA	TRBJ2-2	CASSLGAGGELFF	TGTGCCAGCAGTCTCGGGGCGGGCGGGGAGCTGTTTTTT
17	TRBD2	TRBV5-1	NA	TRBJ2-7	CASSLAKWDYASYEQYF	TGCGCCAGCAGCTTGGCAAAATGGGACTATGCTTCCTACGAGCAGTACTTC
13	NA	TRBV27	NA	TRBJ2-7	CASSIGPRYEQYF	TGTGCCAGCAGCATCGGACCCCGCTACGAGCAGTACTTC
16	TRBD2	TRBV5-1	NA	TRBJ2-5	CASSWTGTRDQETQYF	TGCGCCAGCAGCTGGACCGGGACTAGGGACCAAGAGACCCAGTACTTC
17	NA	TRBV7-8	NA	TRBJ1-5	CASSLVSGRMDNQPQHF	TGTGCCAGCAGCTTAGTTTCGGGGCGGATGGACAATCAGCCCCAGCATTTT
15	NA	TRBV7-9	NA	TRBJ2-5	CASSLDLGYQETQYF	TGTGCCAGCAGCTTAGATCTAGGGTACCAAGAGACCCAGTACTTC
15	TRBD1	TRBV6-6	NA	TRBJ1-1	CASTGQGDMNTEAFF	TGTGCCAGCACCGGACAGGGGGACATGAACACTGAAGCTTTCTTT
14	NA	TRBV7-2	NA	TRBJ1-2	CASSSRDASRGYTF	TGTGCCAGCAGCAGCCGGGACGCCTCGAGGGGCTACACCTTC
14	TRBD1	TRBV10-3	NA	TRBJ1-4	CAISTGGDNEKLFF	TGTGCCATCAGTACAGGGGGTGATAATGAAAAACTGTTTTTT
15	NA	TRBV9	NA	TRBJ1-2	CASSRDPDASYGYTF	TGTGCCAGCAGCCGGGACCCCGACGCCTCCTATGGCTACACCTTC
14	NA	TRBV6-5	once	TRBJ2-1	CASSYGGRDDEQFF	TGTGCCAGCAGTTACGGTGGGCGGGACGATGAGCAGTTCTTC
12	NA	TRBV15	NA	TRBJ1-2	CATSPGNYGYTF	TGTGCCACCAGTCCAGGGAACTATGGCTACACCTTC
14	TRBD2	TRBV5-6	NA	TRBJ2-7	CASHSGGPSYEQYF	TGTGCCAGCCATAGCGGGGGGCCGTCCTACGAGCAGTACTTC
14	NA	TRBV5-1	NA	TRBJ1-5	CASSFDSANQPQHF	TGCGCCAGCAGCTTCGACAGCGCAAATCAGCCCCAGCATTTT
15	NA	TRBV6-5	NA	TRBJ2-7	CASSSGTVSSYEQYF	TGTGCCAGCAGTTCCGGGACGGTGAGCTCCTACGAGCAGTACTTC